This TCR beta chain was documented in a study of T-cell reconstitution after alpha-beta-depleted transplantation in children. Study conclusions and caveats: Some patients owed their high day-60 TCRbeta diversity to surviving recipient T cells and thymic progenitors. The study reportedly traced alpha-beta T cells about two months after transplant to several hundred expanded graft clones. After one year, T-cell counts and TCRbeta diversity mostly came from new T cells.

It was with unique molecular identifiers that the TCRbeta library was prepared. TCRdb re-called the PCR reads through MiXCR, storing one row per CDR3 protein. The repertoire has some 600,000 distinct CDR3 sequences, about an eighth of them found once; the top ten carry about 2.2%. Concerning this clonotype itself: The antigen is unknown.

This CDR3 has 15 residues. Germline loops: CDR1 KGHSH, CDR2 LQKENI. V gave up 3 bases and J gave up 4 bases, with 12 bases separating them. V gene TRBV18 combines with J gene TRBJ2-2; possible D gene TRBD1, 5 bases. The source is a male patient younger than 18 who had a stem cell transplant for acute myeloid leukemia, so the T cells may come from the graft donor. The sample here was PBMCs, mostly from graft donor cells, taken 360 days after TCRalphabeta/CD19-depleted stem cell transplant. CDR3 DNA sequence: TGTGCCAGCTCACCCCTTGACAGTTCCACCGGGGAGCTGTTTTTT. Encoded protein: CASSPLDSSTGELFF.